The 30 T cell receptor beta chains below were found in one sample sequenced in a study of blood T cell repertoires in COVID-19. This table comes from immunoSEQ multiplex PCR, and its TCRdb copy is limited to in-frame clones, with some not included. The profile shows 110,000 or so clones, 84% of them singletons. The sequencing input was peripheral blood. These receptor sequences come from a woman between 50 and 59 years old with acute or convalescent COVID-19.

This clone was seen only a few times. The chain has TRBV18 and TRBJ2-7; 7 bases align to TRBD1. V lost 3 bases and J lost 5; bases outside the gene matches: 4. The CDR3 is 13 amino acids. CDR1 and CDR2 from the germline V gene are KGHSH and LQKENI. The CDR3 spells CASSPTGLNEQYF. CDR3 sequence (DNA): TGTGCCAGCTCACCGACAGGGCTCAACGAGCAGTACTTC.

The chain employs TRBV5-1 and TRBJ2-1, with 7 bases fitting TRBD1. Germline V gives CDR1 SGHRS, CDR2 YFSETQ. The length of the CDR3 is 15 residues. V shed 5 bases, J shed 4 bases, and the junction held 9 bases outside the gene matches. In nucleotides, the CDR3 is TGCGCCAGCAGGCCAACAGGGGCTTCGTACAATGAGCAGTTCTTC. This encodes CASRPTGASYNEQFF.

The V call is TRBV5-4, the J call TRBJ2-4; 10 nucleotides agree with TRBD1. Trimming at V came to 0 bases and at J to 1 base, leaving 13 bases not matched to a gene. Germline V gives CDR1 SGHNT, CDR2 YYREEE (reference sequence). The CDR3 has 20 amino acids. The CDR3 spells CASSLDPTGPGQGAKNIQYF. In nucleotides, the CDR3 is TGTGCCAGCAGCTTGGATCCGACCGGTCCGGGACAGGGGGCCAAAAACATTCAGTACTTC.

The V call is TRBV5-4, the J call TRBJ2-2; perhaps TRBD2 as D (5 bases). With 4 bases removed from V and 1 base from J, the gap between germline ends came to 5 bases. The V gene's germline CDR1 is SGHNT and CDR2 YYREEE (reference sequence). The CDR3 runs 13 residues. CDR3 residues: CASSRGNTGELFF. CDR3 DNA: TGTGCCAGCAGCCGGGGGAACACCGGGGAGCTGTTTTTT.

V usage is TRBV18 and J usage is TRBJ1-1; 9 bases are shared with TRBD1. The CDR3 runs to 16 residues. V gave up 6 bases and J gave up 4 bases; unmatched junction bases: 12. Germline V lookup: CDR1 KGHSH, CDR2 LQKENI. The DNA for the CDR3 is TGTGCCAGCTCCCTCGGGACAGGGAAATGGAGCACTGAAGCTTTCTTT. Translating gives CASSLGTGKWSTEAFF.

The V gene is TRBV19, the J gene TRBJ2-7, with D possibly being TRBD1 (6 bases). V shed 4 bases and J shed 1 base, with 11 bases lying between them. This CDR3 region has 14 residues. Germline assignment: CDR1 LNHDA and CDR2 SQIVND (reference sequence). The CDR3 DNA reads TGTGCCAGTAGTACCCAACAGGGTTCCTACGAGCAGTACTTC. Translation: CASSTQQGSYEQYF.

This clone was observed once. The V call is TRBV4-2, the J call TRBJ2-1; D gene ambiguous. V was clipped by 0 bases and J by 8 bases, with 14 bases between them. The CDR3 extends over 15 amino acids. Germline CDR1 reads LGHNA; CDR2 reads YNFKEQ. DNA of the CDR3: TGTGCCAGCAGCCAAGATCGGAGAGCCGTGGATGAGCAGTTCTTC. Translation gives CASSQDRRAVDEQFF.

The gene calls are TRBV11-2 and TRBJ2-7; D might be TRBD1 (5 bases). The CDR3 extends over 13 amino acids. CDR1 and CDR2 (germline): SGHAT, FQNNGV. Trimming stripped 9 bases from V and 6 bases from J, with 18 bases between. The CDR3 nucleotides read TGTGCCAGTCTAGAAATCGGACAAGGCGAGCAGTACTTC. It yields the protein CASLEIGQGEQYF.

V is TRBV12-3 or TRBV12-4 and J is TRBJ2-2; 7 positions agree with TRBD2. The CDR3 has 13 residues. With V trimmed by 1 base and J by 7 bases, 0 bases remained unmatched. For the CDR3, the DNA is TGTGCCAGCAGTTTAGGGGAGGGCGGGGAGCTGTTTTTT. It yields the protein CASSLGEGGELFF.

This clone turned up a few times. This chain links TRBV19 with TRBJ1-4, with D unresolved. The germline gives CDR1 LNHDA, CDR2 SQIVND (reference sequence). This CDR3 region has 16 residues. The V end was cut by 4 bases, the J end by 10 bases, with 22 bases between. The CDR3 protein is CASSTAPHQAPGKLFF. As DNA, the CDR3 is TGTGCCAGTAGTACCGCCCCACATCAGGCCCCTGGAAAACTGTTTTTT.

This clone was picked up a small number of times. Here the CDR3 DNA reads TGTGCCAGCAGCTCAAGCGGTGAGAACACTGAAGCTTTCTTT. Translation: CASSSSGENTEAFF. The V gene is TRBV7-3, the J gene TRBJ1-1, with D unresolved. The CDR3 has 14 amino acids. CDR1 is SGHTA, CDR2 FQGTGA, per germline. V lost 4 bases and J 1 base, leaving 10 bases between the germline ends.

This clone was seen just once. The chain is built from TRBV5-4 and TRBJ1-1; D not certain. The V gene lost 2 bases and the J gene lost 5 bases, with 10 bases spanning the gap. The CDR3 totals 13 residues. Germline lookup yields CDR1 SGHNT and CDR2 YYREEE (reference sequence). This chain's CDR3 is CASSFSTGTEAFF. The CDR3 DNA sequence: TGTGCCAGCAGCTTCAGTACCGGGACTGAAGCTTTCTTT.

This sequence joins TRBV3-1 (or the pseudogene TRBV3-2) and TRBJ1-1; 10 bases agree with TRBD1. This CDR3 region has 14 residues. Trimming cost V 4 bases and J 5 bases; bases outside gene matches: 4. Per the germline V gene, CDR1 is LGHDT and CDR2 is YNNKEL (reference sequence). This chain's CDR3 is CASSPRTGGTEAFF. The CDR3 DNA reads TGTGCCAGCAGCCCTAGGACAGGGGGGACTGAAGCTTTCTTT.

This chain connects TRBV7-8 to TRBJ1-4; 8 nucleotides align to TRBD1. Trimming cost V 5 bases and J 11 bases; bases outside gene matches: 10. Per germline, CDR1 SGHVS and CDR2 FQNEAQ. This CDR3 is 14 amino acids long. The CDR3 loop reads CASSATTGDGKLFF. CDR3 nucleotides: TGTGCCAGCAGCGCTACGACAGGGGATGGGAAACTGTTTTTT.

The CDR3 protein is CASSESGQGYSYGYTF. The CDR3 coding sequence is TGTGCCAGCAGTGAAAGTGGCCAGGGATATTCCTATGGCTACACCTTC. This chain uses TRBV2 with TRBJ1-2, with D perhaps TRBD1 (5 bases). V was cut by 2 bases and J by 4 bases, with 17 bases left in between. Germline lookup yields CDR1 SNHLY and CDR2 FYNNEI. This CDR3 comprises 16 residues.

The genes are TRBV9 and TRBJ1-4; a possible D gene is TRBD1 (6 bases). The V gene lost 0 bases and the J gene lost 7 bases, with 16 bases spanning the gap. Germline V gives CDR1 SGDLS, CDR2 YYNGEE. The CDR3 totals 16 residues. The CDR3 nucleotides are TGTGCCAGCAGCGTAGGGGCCACGAGGGGGATTGAAAAACTGTTTTTT. Translated: CASSVGATRGIEKLFF.

The chain carries TRBV9 and TRBJ1-1; D call uncertain. The CDR3 is 14 amino acids. In germline, CDR1 is SGDLS, CDR2 YYNGEE. Trimming removed 3 bases from V and 0 bases from J, with 9 bases in between. CDR3: CASSATVLNTEAFF. The DNA for the CDR3 is TGTGCCAGCAGCGCCACAGTTTTGAACACTGAAGCTTTCTTT.

The rearrangement links TRBV12-5 to TRBJ1-2; 9 nucleotides align to TRBD1. Germline V gives CDR1 LGHNT, CDR2 FRNRAP. This CDR3 has 17 amino acids. V gave up 2 bases and J gave up 4 bases; unmatched junction bases: 11. The CDR3 here is CASGLIRDTGGGYGYTF. CDR3 coding DNA: TGTGCTAGTGGTTTGATCCGGGATACAGGGGGCGGCTATGGCTACACCTTC.

Turning to this clone: A read error may produce the germline difference seen at one junction end. V usage is TRBV13 and J usage is TRBJ1-2; 8 nucleotides match TRBD1. CDR3 length: 14 residues. CDR1 is PRHDT and CDR2 is FYEKMQ in the germline V gene (reference sequence). CDR3 DNA: TGTGCCAGCAGCCTAGGACAGGGCCCATATGGCTACACCTTC. This encodes CASSLGQGPYGYTF.

The chain employs TRBV6-5 and TRBJ1-5, with a tentative D call TRBD1 (5 bases). CDR3 length: 15 residues. Germline V gene lookup returns CDR1 MNHEY and CDR2 SVGAGI. V shed 6 bases and J shed 3 bases, with 15 bases lying between them. The DNA of the CDR3 is TGTGCCAGCAGCGACGTAGGGGAGGACAATCAGCCCCAGCATTTT. The encoded protein is CASSDVGEDNQPQHF.

This clone was observed once. This chain joins TRBV18 and TRBJ2-1; D might be TRBD1 (5 bases). Germline CDR1 and CDR2: KGHSH and LQKENI. The CDR3 sequence is 13 residues long. Between the trimmed V and J ends, which lost 3 bases and 9 bases, there was a span of 12 bases. The CDR3 loop reads CASSPGQGGEQFF. DNA for the CDR3: TGTGCCAGCTCACCGGGGCAGGGCGGTGAGCAGTTCTTC.

The rearrangement links TRBV18 to TRBJ2-1; D might be TRBD2 (6 bases). The CDR3 runs to 15 residues. Trimming took off 2 bases at V and 9 bases at J, with 17 bases between the two ends. In germline, CDR1 is KGHSH, CDR2 LQKENI. The CDR3 loop is CASSPTGLIRGEQFF. Written as DNA, the CDR3 is TGTGCCAGCTCACCAACGGGACTCATTCGGGGTGAGCAGTTCTTC.

The CDR3 DNA follows: TGTGCTAGTGGTTTGGTGGGAGGCCCGGTAGGCTACACCTTC. It codes for CASGLVGGPVGYTF. The chain joins TRBV12-5 to TRBJ1-2, with no clear D. The germline V gene encodes CDR1 LGHNT and CDR2 FRNRAP. V lost 0 bases and J 8 bases, leaving 13 bases between the germline ends. The CDR3 runs 14 residues.

The rearrangement joins TRBV24-1 to TRBJ1-5; D remains unclear. Looked up from germline, CDR1 is KGHDR and CDR2 is SFDVKD. The length of the CDR3 is 12 residues. V shed 9 bases and J shed 5 bases, with 10 bases lying between them. CDR3 in DNA: TGTGCCACCTCACGGGGTGATCAGCCCCAGCATTTT. Residues: CATSRGDQPQHF.

This chain joins TRBV5-5 and TRBJ2-1; 8 nucleotides line up with TRBD2. The V segment lost 2 bases and the J segment 2 bases; nucleotides outside the gene matches: 6. Germline V gene sequence: CDR1 SGHKS, CDR2 YYEKEE (reference sequence). This CDR3 is built from 16 residues. This CDR3 is CASSFSGGYTYNEQFF. DNA for the CDR3: TGTGCCAGCAGCTTCAGCGGGGGTTATACCTACAATGAGCAGTTCTTC.

The chain combines TRBV15 with TRBJ1-2, with 7 bases lining up with TRBD1. Germline V gene lookup returns CDR1 LNHNV and CDR2 YYDKDF (reference sequence). V lost 7 bases, J lost 2 bases, and 10 bases stayed unmatched. This CDR3 has 15 amino acids. As DNA, the CDR3 is TGTGCCACCATTCAAGACAGGGCGAACAACTATGGCTACACCTTC. It encodes CATIQDRANNYGYTF.

The chain's CDR3 is CASSSPGTVGGTQYF. CDR3 DNA sequence: TGTGCCAGCAGCTCCCCCGGGACAGTGGGTGGGACGCAGTATTTT. The chain joins TRBV11-2 to TRBJ2-3; 7 bases fit TRBD1. The V gene's germline CDR1 is SGHAT and CDR2 FQNNGV. J lost 9 bases, V lost 4 bases, and 13 bases had no gene match. This CDR3 is 15 amino acids long.

This chain joins TRBV12-5 and TRBJ1-3; tentatively, D is TRBD1 (6 bases). V was clipped by 5 bases and J by 4 bases, with 15 bases between them. Germline CDR1 reads LGHNT; CDR2 reads FRNRAP. The CDR3 has 15 residues. CDR3 in amino acids: CASGAGEAGGNTIYF. DNA for the CDR3: TGTGCTAGTGGTGCAGGGGAAGCGGGAGGAAACACCATATATTTT.

This clone was seen only once. The V gene is TRBV18, the J gene TRBJ1-4; perhaps TRBD1 as D (6 bases). The V end was cut by 2 bases, the J end by 0 bases, with 10 bases between. The CDR3 runs to 16 residues. The germline V gene encodes CDR1 KGHSH and CDR2 LQKENI. As DNA, the CDR3 is TGTGCCAGCTCACCAGGACAGACCCCAACTAATGAAAAACTGTTTTTT. As protein: CASSPGQTPTNEKLFF.

The V call is TRBV5-1, the J call TRBJ2-7, with D maybe TRBD2 (6 bases). The germline V gene has CDR1 SGHRS and CDR2 YFSETQ. CDR3 size: 14 residues. The V end was cut by 3 bases, the J end by 2 bases, with 12 bases between. In nucleotides, the CDR3 is TGCGCCAGCAGCTGGAGGGGTCAGGCCTACGAGCAGTACTTC. This codes for CASSWRGQAYEQYF.